The TCR beta chain under discussion was sequenced for a study of regulatory T cells in long-lasting Graves disease. Whole-study results and caveats: The study found lower TCR diversity in persistent Graves' patients than in newly diagnosed ones.

CDR3-region Arm-PCR and iRepertoire HTBI primers produced the TCR beta libraries. TCRdb recomputed calls from the multiplex PCR reads with MiXCR, one row per CDR3 protein. The repertoire holds about 450,000 distinct CDR3 sequences, 14% seen once, with approximately 15% in the top ten. This clonotype was observed a few times. No antigen is known for it. Germline assignment: CDR1 LGHNA and CDR2 YNFKEQ. The CDR3 totals 15 residues. J gave up 2 bases and V 1 base, and 0 bases lay outside the gene matches. Time point here: newly diagnosed GD, antithyroid drugs for less than 3 months. TCR sequences were obtained from RNA taken from PBMCs. These sequences were also reported in another study, on T cells in Graves' hyperthyroidism and ophthalmopathy.

The chain couples TRBV4-2 to TRBJ2-7; TRBD2 aligns across 12 bases. The source was peripheral blood mononuclear cells (PBMCs), collected at new diagnosis, from a patient treated with antithyroid drugs. This sequence originates from a woman aged 45-65 years with Graves disease. CDR3 sequence reads: CASSQGTSGTYEQYF. In DNA form, the CDR3 reads TGTGCCAGCAGCCAAGGGACTAGCGGGACCTACGAGCAGTACTTC.